The sequence of this T cell receptor beta chain was determined in a study of T cell changes during pregnancy in multiple sclerosis. CDR1 is ENHRY, CDR2 SYGVKD, per germline. This CDR3 has 15 amino acids. The germline V and J ends were trimmed by 0 bases and 3 bases, with 8 bases remaining between them. Assay used: immunoSEQ multiplex PCR; TCRdb lists only in-frame clones, some missing. The table records about 50,000 clones, approximately 91% of them present only once. V and J are TRBV10-3 and TRBJ1-4, with D hard to call. The material sequenced was CD4+ T cells from peripheral blood mononuclear cells, taken after pregnancy. The clonotype was recovered from a female donor in good health, enrolled as a control in a pregnancy study. In DNA form, the CDR3 reads TGTGCCATCAGTGAGTCTTCAGGATCTAATGAAAAACTGTTTTTT. Encoded protein: CAISESSGSNEKLFF.